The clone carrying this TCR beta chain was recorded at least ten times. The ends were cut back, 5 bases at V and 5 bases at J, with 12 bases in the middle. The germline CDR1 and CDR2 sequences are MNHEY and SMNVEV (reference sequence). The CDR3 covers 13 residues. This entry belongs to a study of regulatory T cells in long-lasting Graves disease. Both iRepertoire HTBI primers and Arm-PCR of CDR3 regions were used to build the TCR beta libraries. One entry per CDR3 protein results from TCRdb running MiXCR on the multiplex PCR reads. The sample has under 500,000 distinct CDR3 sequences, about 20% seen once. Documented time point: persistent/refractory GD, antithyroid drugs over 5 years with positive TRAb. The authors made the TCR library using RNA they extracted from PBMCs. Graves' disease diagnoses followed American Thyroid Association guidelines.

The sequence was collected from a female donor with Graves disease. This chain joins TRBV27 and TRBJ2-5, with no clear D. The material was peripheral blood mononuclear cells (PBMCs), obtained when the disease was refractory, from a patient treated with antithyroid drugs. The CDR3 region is CASSRRRLETQYF. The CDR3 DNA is TGTGCCAGCAGTCGCAGGCGTCTGGAGACCCAGTACTTC.